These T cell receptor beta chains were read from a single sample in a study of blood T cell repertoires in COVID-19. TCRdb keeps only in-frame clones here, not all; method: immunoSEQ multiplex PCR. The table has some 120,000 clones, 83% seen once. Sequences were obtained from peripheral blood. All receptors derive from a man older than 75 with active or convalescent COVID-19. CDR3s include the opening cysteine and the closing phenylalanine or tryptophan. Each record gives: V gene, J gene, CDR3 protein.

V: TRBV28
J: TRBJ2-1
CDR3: CASSLLGQGANEQFF

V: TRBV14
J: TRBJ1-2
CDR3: CASSQEGAGRWRGGYTF

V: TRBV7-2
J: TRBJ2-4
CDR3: CASSTGTRNIQYF

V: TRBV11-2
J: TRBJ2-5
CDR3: CASSPDWSGGEETQYF

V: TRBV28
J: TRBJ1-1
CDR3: CASSPGTGGLPEAFF

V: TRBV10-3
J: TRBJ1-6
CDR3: CAISPGQGRISPLHF

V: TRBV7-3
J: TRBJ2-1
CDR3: CASSSDSLPLLFF

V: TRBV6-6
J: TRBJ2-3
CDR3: CASRDRATDTQYF

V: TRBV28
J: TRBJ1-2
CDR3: CASSPHTAGEGYTF

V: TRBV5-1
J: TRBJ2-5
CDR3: CASSLVPGTNLQETQYF

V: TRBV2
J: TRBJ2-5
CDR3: CASSPRTGGFFETQYF

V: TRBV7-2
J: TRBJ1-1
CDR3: CASSLGGGSAEAFF

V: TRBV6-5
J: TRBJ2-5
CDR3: CASSLVWAETQYF

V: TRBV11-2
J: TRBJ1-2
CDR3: CASSLVGGAHYGYTF

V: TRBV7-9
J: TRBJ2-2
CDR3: CASSATDRFAGELFF

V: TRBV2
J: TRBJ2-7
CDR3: CASRGTDEQYF

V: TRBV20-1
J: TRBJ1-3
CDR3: CSASGDTSSGNTIYF

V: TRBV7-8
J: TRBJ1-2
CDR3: CASTRREGSSYTF

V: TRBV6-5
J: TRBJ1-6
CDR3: CASTGTGASPLHF

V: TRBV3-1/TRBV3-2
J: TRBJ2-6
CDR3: CASSQLGRGANVLTF

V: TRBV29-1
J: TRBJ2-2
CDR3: CSVAHTNTGELFF

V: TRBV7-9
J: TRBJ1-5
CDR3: CASSFGEQPQHF

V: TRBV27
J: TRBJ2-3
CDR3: CASSPGGGRRDTQYF

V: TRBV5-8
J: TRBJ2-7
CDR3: CASGPTGTSGGSYEQYF

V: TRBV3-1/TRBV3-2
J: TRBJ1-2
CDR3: CASRRQETGGYTF

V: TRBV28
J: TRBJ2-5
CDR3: CATKKQGAKVETQYF

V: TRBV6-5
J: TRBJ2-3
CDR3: CASSRDRGYDTQYF

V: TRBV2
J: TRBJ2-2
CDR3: CASISDIGGTGELFF

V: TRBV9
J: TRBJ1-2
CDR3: CASSVAQGFRYGYTF

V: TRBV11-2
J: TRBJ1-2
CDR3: CASSLGQGYGYTF

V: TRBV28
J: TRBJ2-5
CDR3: CASSLGGRETQYF

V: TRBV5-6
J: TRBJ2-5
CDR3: CASSLWGGPSETQYF

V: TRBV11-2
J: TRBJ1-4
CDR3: CASSSNGVNEKLFF

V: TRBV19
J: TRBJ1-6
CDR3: CASSIDSINSPLHF

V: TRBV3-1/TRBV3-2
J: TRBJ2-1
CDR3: CASSQVISNEQFF

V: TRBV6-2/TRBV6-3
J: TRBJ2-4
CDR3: CASSPSGGRNIQYF

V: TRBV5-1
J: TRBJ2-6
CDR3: CASSPAGGQGNSGANVLTF

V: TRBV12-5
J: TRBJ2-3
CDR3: CASGQQGAYTDTQYF

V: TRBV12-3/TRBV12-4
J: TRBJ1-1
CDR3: CASSLARDAFF

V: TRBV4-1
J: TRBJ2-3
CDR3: CASSQVQGVKTDTQYF

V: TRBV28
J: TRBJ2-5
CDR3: CASTPGTAGQETQYF

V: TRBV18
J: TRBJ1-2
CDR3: CASSPSENYGYTF

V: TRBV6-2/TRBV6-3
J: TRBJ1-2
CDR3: CASSSSGSNYGYTF

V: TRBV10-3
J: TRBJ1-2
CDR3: CAISDRDRGRSGYGYTF

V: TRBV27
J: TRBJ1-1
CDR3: CASSSDRGNTEAFF